These 8 T cell receptor beta chains originate from one sample sequenced in a study of neoadjuvant anti-PD-1 for oral cavity cancer (dated by TCRdb to about 2021). Library generation was performed with the immunoSEQ multiplex PCR assay. TCRdb carries this immuneACCESS record with in-frame sequences only. Its versions omit some clonotypes, under half of them owing to an unresolved V gene in the studies checked, with the rest unexplained. The table for this sample lists 15,000 to 20,000 clones; 65% to 85% of them were counted only once. More than 2.5% of the sample lies in the top ten. This specimen's time point label, per the study, means: before neoadjuvant nivolumab. The sequencing here drew on PBMCs, taken before nivolumab (anti-PD-1) treatment. The receptors come from a person aged 40 to 85 with oral cavity squamous cell carcinoma.

On this clone: Other DNA sequences in the sample encode the same CDR3. This chain connects TRBV6-1 to TRBJ1-2, with a tentative D call TRBD1 (5 bases). Germline V lookup: CDR1 MNHNS, CDR2 SASEGT. This CDR3 region has 13 residues. Trimming left V 3 bases short and J 5 bases short, with 10 bases between. Here the CDR3 DNA reads TGTGCCAGCAGTGAGGGACGTGGATATGGCTACACCTTC. Translation gives CASSEGRGYGYTF.

The chain uses TRBV5-4 and TRBJ2-2, with TRBD2 identical over 10 bases. Germline CDR1 and CDR2: SGHNT and YYREEE (reference sequence). With 0 bases clipped from V and 4 bases from J, the junction kept 6 bases outside the gene matches. CDR3 length: 17 residues. The CDR3 sequence: CASSLEASGSRTGELFF. Written as DNA, the CDR3 is TGTGCCAGCAGCTTGGAGGCTAGCGGGAGTCGCACCGGGGAGCTGTTTTTT.

The V call is TRBV30, the J call TRBJ2-5; D remains ambiguous. The CDR3 consists of 12 residues. Germline V gene lookup returns CDR1 GTSNPN and CDR2 SVGIG (reference sequence). Trimming pared 0 bases from V and 7 bases from J, leaving 9 bases between. The CDR3 DNA reads TGTGCCTGGAGTGTGCCCCCCGGGACCCAGTACTTC. Its translation: CAWSVPPGTQYF.

The gene calls are TRBV11-2 and TRBJ2-7; tentatively, D is TRBD2 (6 bases). The CDR3 is 14 residues long. V shed 5 bases and J shed 0 bases, with 11 bases lying between them. Germline V CDR1 and CDR2: SGHAT, FQNNGV. The chain's CDR3 is CASSPRGSSYEQYF. The CDR3 bases are TGTGCCAGCAGCCCCCGGGGGAGCTCCTACGAGCAGTACTTC.

The V call is TRBV29-1, the J call TRBJ2-1; D perhaps matches TRBD1 (5 bases). V was shortened by 2 bases and J by 4 bases, with 18 bases between the two germline ends. There are 16 residues in the CDR3. The germline gives CDR1 SQVTM, CDR2 ANQGSEA. CDR3 protein: CSVEPDSRISYNEQFF. The DNA for the CDR3 is TGCAGCGTTGAACCAGACAGCCGTATCTCGTACAATGAGCAGTTCTTC.

The V call is TRBV7-8, the J call TRBJ1-2; 8 bases align to TRBD1. The J segment lost 6 bases and the V segment lost 2 bases, leaving 5 bases of the junction unmatched. The CDR3 is made up of 14 amino acids. Germline V gene data show CDR1 as SGHVS and CDR2 as FQNEAQ. CDR3 nucleotides: TGTGCCAGCAGCTTAAGCGAACAGGGGGATGGCTACACCTTC. Translated, it gives CASSLSEQGDGYTF.

This clone was seen a single time. The J gene is TRBJ2-5, the V gene TRBV5-1; 8 bases line up with TRBD2. CDR1 and CDR2 from the germline V gene are SGHRS and YFSETQ. The CDR3 extends over 14 amino acids. The trim removed 4 bases at V and 5 bases at J, leaving 7 bases unmatched. CDR3 amino acids: CASSLHSGTETQYF. In DNA form, the CDR3 reads TGCGCCAGCAGCCTGCATAGCGGGACGGAGACCCAGTACTTC.

This clone was observed a single time. This chain joins TRBV6-5 and TRBJ2-7; 9 nucleotides match TRBD2. CDR1 and CDR2 (germline): MNHEY, SVGAGI. This CDR3 contains 14 residues. Trimming removed 8 bases from V and 2 bases from J; junction bases left unmatched: 7. CDR3 loop: CASAGGGAAYEQYF. The CDR3 DNA is TGTGCCAGCGCGGGAGGGGGAGCGGCCTACGAGCAGTACTTC.